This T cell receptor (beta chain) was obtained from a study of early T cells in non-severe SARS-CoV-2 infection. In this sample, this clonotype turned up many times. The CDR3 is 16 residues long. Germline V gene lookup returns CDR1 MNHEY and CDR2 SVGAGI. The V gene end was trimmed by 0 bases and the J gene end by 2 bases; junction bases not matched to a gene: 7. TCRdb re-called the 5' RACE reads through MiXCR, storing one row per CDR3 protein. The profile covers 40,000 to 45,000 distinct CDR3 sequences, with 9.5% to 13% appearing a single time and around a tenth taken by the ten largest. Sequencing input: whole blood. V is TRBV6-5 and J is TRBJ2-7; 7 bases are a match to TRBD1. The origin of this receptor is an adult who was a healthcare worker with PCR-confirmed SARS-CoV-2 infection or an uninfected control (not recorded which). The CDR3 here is CASSYSGRTGAYEQYF. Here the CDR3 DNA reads TGTGCCAGCAGTTACTCCGGCCGGACAGGCGCCTACGAGCAGTACTTC.